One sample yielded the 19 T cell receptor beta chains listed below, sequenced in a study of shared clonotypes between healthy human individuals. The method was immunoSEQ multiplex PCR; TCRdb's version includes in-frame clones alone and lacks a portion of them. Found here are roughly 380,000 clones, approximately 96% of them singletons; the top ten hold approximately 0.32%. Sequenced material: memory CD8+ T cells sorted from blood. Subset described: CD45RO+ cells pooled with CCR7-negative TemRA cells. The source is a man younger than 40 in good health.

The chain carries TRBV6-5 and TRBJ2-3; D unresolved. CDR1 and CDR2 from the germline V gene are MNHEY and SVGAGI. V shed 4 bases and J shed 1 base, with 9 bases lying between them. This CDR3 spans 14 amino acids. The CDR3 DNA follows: TGTGCCAGCAGTTTTTCGACCCGCACAGATACGCAGTATTTT. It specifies CASSFSTRTDTQYF.

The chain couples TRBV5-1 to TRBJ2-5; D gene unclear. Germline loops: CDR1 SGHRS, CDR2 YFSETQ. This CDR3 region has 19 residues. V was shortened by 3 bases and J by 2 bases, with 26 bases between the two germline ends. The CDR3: CASSSGRAYQAWNQETQYF. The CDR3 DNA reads TGCGCCAGCAGCTCCGGTCGGGCTTACCAAGCGTGGAATCAAGAGACCCAGTACTTC. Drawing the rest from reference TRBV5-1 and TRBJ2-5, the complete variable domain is KAGVTQTPRYLIKTRGQQVTLSCSPISGHRSVSWYQQTPGQGLQFLFEYFSETQRNKGNFPGRFSGRQFSNSRSEMNVSTLELGDSALYLCASSSGRAYQAWNQETQYFGPGTRLLVL.

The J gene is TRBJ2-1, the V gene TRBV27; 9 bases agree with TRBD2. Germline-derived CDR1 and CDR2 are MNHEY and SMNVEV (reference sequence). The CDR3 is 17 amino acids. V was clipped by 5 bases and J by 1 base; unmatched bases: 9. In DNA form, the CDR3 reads TGTGCCAGCAGTCCTAGTCTAGCGGGGCTGTCCTACAATGAGCAGTTCTTC. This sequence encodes CASSPSLAGLSYNEQFF.

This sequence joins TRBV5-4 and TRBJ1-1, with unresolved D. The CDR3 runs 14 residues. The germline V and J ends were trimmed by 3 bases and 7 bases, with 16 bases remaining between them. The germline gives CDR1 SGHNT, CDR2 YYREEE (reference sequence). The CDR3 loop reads CASSSRGMSNEAFF. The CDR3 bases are TGTGCCAGCAGCTCGCGGGGAATGTCCAATGAAGCTTTCTTT.

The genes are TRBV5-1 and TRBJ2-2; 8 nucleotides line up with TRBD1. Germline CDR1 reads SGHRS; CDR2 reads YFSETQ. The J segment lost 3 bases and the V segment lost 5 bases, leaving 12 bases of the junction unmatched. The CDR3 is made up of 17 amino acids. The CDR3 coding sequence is TGCGCCAGCAGTTCCGGACAGGGAGGACAGTACACCGGGGAGCTGTTTTTT. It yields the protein CASSSGQGGQYTGELFF.

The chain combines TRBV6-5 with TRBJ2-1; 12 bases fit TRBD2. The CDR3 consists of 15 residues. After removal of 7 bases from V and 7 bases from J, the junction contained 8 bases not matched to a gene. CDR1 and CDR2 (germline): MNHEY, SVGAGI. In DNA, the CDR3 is TGTGCCAGCACTCAAATACTAGCGGGAGGAAATGAGCAGTTCTTC. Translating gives CASTQILAGGNEQFF.

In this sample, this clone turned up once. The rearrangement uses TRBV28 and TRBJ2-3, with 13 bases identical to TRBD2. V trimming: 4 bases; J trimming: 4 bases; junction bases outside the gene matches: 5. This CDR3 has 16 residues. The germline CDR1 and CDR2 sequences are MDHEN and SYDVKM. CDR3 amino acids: CASSSTSGRVADTQYF. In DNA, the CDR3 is TGTGCCAGCAGTTCCACTAGCGGGAGGGTTGCAGATACGCAGTATTTT.

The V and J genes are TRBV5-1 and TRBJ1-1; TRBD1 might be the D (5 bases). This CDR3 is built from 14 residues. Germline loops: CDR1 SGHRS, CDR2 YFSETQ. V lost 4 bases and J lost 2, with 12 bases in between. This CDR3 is CASSPLGGNTEAFF. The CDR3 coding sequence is TGCGCCAGCAGCCCGTTGGGGGGTAACACTGAAGCTTTCTTT.

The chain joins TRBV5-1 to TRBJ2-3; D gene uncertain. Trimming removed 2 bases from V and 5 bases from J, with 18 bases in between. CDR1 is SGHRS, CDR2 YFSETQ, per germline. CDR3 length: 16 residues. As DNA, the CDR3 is TGCGCCAGCAGCTTTGGACGACGTAACTCAAGAGATACGCAGTATTTT. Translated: CASSFGRRNSRDTQYF.

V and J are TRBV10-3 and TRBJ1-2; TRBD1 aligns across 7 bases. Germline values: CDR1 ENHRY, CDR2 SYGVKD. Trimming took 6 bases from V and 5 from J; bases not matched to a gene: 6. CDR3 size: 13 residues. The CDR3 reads CAIRDDRVYGYTF. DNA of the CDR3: TGTGCCATCAGGGATGACAGGGTTTATGGCTACACCTTC.

This CDR3 reads CASSPQYTGELFF. CDR3 nucleotide sequence: TGCGCCAGCAGCCCCCAATACACCGGGGAGCTGTTTTTT. V gene TRBV5-1 combines with J gene TRBJ2-2; no reliable D call. Germline loops: CDR1 SGHRS, CDR2 YFSETQ. The germline V and J ends were trimmed by 4 bases and 3 bases, with 7 bases remaining between them. This CDR3 is 13 amino acids long.

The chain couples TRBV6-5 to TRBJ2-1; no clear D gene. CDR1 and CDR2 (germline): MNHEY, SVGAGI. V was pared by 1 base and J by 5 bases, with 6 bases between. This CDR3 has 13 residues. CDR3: CASSYYSHNEQFF. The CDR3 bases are TGTGCCAGCAGTTACTACAGTCACAATGAGCAGTTCTTC.

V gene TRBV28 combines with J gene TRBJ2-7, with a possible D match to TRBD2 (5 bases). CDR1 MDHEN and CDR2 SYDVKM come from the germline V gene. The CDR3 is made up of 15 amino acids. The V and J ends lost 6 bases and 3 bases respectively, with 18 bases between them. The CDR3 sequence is CASSHPPGEIYEQYF. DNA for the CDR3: TGTGCCAGCAGCCACCCGCCCGGGGAGATCTACGAGCAGTACTTC.

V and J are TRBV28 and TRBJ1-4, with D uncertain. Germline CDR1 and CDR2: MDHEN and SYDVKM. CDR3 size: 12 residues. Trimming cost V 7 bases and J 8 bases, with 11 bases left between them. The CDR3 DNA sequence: TGTGCCAGCAACGGGTTGAGAGAAAAACTGTTTTTT. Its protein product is CASNGLREKLFF.

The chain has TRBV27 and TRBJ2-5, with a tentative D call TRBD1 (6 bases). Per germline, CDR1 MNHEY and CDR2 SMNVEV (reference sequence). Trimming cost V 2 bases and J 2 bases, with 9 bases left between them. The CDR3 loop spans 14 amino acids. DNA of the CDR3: TGTGCCAGCAGTTTAAACAGGGTACAAGAGACCCAGTACTTC. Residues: CASSLNRVQETQYF.

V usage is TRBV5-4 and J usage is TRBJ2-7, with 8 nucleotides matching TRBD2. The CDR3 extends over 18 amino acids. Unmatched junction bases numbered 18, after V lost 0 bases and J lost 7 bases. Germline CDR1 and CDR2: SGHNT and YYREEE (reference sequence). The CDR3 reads CASSLAGGLVALGGEQYF. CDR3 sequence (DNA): TGTGCCAGCAGCTTGGCCGGGGGACTAGTGGCCCTGGGGGGAGAGCAGTACTTC.

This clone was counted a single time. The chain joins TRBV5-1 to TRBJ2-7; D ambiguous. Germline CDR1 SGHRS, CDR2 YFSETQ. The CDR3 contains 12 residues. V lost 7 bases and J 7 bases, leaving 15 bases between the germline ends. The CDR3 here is CASGSLFGEQYF. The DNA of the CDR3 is TGCGCCAGCGGATCTCTGTTTGGGGAGCAGTACTTC.

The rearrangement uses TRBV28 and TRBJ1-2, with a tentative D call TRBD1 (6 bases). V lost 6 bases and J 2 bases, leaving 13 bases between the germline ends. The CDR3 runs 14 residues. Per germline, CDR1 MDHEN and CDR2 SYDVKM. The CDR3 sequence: CASRSKGGNYGYTF. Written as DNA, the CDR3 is TGTGCCAGCAGGTCAAAGGGGGGGAACTATGGCTACACCTTC.

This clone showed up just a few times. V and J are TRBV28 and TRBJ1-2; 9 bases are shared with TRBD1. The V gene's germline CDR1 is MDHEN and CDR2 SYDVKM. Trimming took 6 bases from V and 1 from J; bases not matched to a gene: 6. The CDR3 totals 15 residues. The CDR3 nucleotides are TGTGCCAGCAGCGAGGACAGGGGAGGTAACTATGGCTACACCTTC. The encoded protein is CASSEDRGGNYGYTF.